This TCR beta chain was captured in a study of T cell responses to AZD1222 COVID-19 vaccine. Study results and caveats: Dominant at 160-218 and 743-854, vaccine-associated CD4 TCRs also spanned spike. Sampling that yielded the repertoires occurred only after the peak T cell response.

The data were produced by immunoSEQ multiplex PCR, yet TCRdb's version contains in-frame clones alone and is incomplete. The sample has roughly 170,000 clones, 70% to 90% seen once. Comments on this clone: Its antigen is not known.

Germline loops: CDR1 SNHLY, CDR2 FYNNEI. CDR3 length: 15 amino acids. Trimming removed 3 bases from V and 7 bases from J; junction bases left unmatched: 6. The starting material was peripheral blood, obtained on day 0 of AZD1222 vaccination. The chain recombines TRBV2 with TRBJ1-4; 9 bases match TRBD1. The clonotype was recovered from an adult in good health. CDR3 bases: TGTGCCAGCAGTGAGCCGAGACAGGGGGGTGAAAAACTGTTTTTT. Translated, it gives CASSEPRQGGEKLFF.